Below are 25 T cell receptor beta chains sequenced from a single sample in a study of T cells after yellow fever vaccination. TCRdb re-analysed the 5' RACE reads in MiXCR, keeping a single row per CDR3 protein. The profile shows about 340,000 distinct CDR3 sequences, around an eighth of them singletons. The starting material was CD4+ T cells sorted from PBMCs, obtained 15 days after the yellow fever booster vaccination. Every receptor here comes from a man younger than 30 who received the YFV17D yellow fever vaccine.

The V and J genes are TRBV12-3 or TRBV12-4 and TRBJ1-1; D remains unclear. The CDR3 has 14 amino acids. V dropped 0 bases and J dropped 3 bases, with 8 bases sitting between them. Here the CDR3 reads CASSLANLDTEAFF. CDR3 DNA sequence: TGTGCCAGCAGTTTAGCCAACTTGGACACTGAAGCTTTCTTT.

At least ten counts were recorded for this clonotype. This CDR3 reads CASSLAGTPHNEQFF. CDR3 coding DNA: TGTGCCAGCAGCTTAGCGGGGACTCCCCACAATGAGCAGTTCTTC. The rearrangement joins TRBV7-9 to TRBJ2-1; a possible D gene is TRBD2 (6 bases). The CDR3 runs 15 residues. Trimming cost V 0 bases and J 5 bases, with 11 bases left between them. The germline gives CDR1 SEHNR, CDR2 FQNEAQ (reference sequence).

CDR3 in amino acids: CASSLDAAQETQYF. DNA of the CDR3: TGTGCCAGCAGTCTCGATGCAGCCCAAGAGACCCAGTACTTC. The chain carries TRBV9 and TRBJ2-5; D call uncertain. This CDR3 comprises 14 residues. Between the trimmed V and J ends, which lost 5 bases and 1 base, there was a span of 12 bases. Germline V gene data show CDR1 as SGDLS and CDR2 as YYNGEE.

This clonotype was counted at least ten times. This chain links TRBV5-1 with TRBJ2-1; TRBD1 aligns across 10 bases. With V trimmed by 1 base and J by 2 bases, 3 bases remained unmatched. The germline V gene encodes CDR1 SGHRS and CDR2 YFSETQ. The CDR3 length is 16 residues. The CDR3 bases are TGCGCCAGCAGCTTGACCGGGACAGGGGCCTACAATGAGCAGTTCTTC. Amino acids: CASSLTGTGAYNEQFF.

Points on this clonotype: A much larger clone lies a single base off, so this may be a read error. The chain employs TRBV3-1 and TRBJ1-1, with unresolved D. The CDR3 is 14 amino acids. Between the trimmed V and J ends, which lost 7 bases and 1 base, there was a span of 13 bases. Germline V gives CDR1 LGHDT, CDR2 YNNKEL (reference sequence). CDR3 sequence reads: CASKQLIANTEAFF. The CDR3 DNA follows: TGTGCCAGCAAACAACTGATAGCGAACACTGAAGCTTTCTTT.

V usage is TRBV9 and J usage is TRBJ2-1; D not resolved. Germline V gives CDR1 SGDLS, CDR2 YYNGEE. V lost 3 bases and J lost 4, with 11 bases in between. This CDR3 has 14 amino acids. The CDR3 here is CASSAEVTYNEQFF. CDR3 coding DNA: TGTGCCAGCAGCGCAGAAGTAACGTACAATGAGCAGTTCTTC.

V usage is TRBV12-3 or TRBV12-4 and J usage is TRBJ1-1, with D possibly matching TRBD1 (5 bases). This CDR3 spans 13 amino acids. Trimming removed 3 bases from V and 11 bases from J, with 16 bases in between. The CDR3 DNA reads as TGTGCCAGCAGTTTGCCGGGACCGGGAGAGGCTTTCTTT. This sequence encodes CASSLPGPGEAFF.

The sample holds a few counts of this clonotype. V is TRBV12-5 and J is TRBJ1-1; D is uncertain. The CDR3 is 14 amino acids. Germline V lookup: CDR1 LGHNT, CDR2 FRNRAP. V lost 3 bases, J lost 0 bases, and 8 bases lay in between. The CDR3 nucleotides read TGTGCTAGTGGTTTAAGTCACCTGAACACTGAAGCTTTCTTT. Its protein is CASGLSHLNTEAFF.

This CDR3 reads CASSSRDRVGETQYF. The CDR3 DNA is TGTGCCAGCAGCTCTAGGGACAGGGTCGGGGAGACCCAGTACTTC. The chain is built from TRBV11-2 and TRBJ2-5; 9 nucleotides agree with TRBD1. J gave up 5 bases and V 4 bases, and 8 bases lay outside the gene matches. Germline CDR1 SGHAT, CDR2 FQNNGV. The CDR3 has 15 residues.

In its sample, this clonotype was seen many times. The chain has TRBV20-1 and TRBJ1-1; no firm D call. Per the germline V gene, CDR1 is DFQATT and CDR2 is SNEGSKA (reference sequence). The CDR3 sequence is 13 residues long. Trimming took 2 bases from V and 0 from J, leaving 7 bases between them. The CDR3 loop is CSARRQLNTEAFF. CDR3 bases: TGCAGTGCTAGACGGCAGCTGAACACTGAAGCTTTCTTT.

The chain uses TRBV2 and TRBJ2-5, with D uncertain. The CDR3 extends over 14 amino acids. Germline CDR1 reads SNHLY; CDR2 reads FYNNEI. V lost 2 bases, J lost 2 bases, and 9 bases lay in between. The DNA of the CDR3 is TGTGCCAGCAGTGAAAGGTCCAAACAAGAGACCCAGTACTTC. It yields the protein CASSERSKQETQYF.

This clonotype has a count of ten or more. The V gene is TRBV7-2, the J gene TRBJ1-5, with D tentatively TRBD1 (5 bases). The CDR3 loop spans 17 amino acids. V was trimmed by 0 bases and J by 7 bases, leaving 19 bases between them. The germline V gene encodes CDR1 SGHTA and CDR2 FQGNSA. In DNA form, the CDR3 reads TGTGCCAGCAGCTTAGCGCTCGCAGGGCTCCTGGGCCAGCCCCAGCATTTT. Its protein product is CASSLALAGLLGQPQHF.

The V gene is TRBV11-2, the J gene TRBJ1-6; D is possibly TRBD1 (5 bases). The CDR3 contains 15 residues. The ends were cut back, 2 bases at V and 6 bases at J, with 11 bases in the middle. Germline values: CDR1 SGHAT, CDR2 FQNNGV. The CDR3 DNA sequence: TGTGCCAGCAGCTTAATGGGGGTTCCTAATTCACCCCTCCACTTT. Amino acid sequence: CASSLMGVPNSPLHF.

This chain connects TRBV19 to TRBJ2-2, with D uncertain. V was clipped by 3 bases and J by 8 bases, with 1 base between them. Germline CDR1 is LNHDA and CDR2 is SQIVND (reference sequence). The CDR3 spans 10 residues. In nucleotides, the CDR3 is TGTGCCAGTAGTATGGGGGAGCTGTTTTTT. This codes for CASSMGELFF.

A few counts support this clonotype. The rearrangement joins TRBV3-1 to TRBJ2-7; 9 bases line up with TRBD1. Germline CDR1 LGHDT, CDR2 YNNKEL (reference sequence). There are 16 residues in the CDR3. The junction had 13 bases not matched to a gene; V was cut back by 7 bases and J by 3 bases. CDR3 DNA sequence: TGTGCCAGCACCTACGGCCGGGGACAGGGCCACTACGAGCAGTACTTC. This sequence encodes CASTYGRGQGHYEQYF.

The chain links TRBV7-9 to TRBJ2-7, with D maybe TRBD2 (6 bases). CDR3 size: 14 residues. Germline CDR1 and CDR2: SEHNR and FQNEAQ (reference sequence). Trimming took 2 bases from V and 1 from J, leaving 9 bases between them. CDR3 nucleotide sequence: TGTGCCAGCAGCTTATCCCGGGGGTCCTACGAGCAGTACTTC. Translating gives CASSLSRGSYEQYF.

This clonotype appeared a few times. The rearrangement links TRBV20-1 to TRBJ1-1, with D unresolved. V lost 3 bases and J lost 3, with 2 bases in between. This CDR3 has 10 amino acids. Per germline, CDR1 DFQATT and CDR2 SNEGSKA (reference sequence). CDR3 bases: TGCAGTGCTAGTTACACTGAAGCTTTCTTT. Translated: CSASYTEAFF.

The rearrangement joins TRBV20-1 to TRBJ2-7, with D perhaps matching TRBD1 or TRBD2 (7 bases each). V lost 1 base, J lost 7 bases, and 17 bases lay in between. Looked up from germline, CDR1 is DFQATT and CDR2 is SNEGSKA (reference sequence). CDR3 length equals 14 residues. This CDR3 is CSARGEGARKEQYV. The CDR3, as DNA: TGCAGTGCTAGAGGGGAGGGGGCGCGGAAGGAGCAGTACGTC.

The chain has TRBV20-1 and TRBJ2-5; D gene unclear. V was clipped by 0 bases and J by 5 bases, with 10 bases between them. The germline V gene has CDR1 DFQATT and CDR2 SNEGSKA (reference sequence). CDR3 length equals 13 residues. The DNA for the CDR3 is TGCAGTGCTAGAGATGACACGCGGGAGACCCAGTACTTC. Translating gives CSARDDTRETQYF.

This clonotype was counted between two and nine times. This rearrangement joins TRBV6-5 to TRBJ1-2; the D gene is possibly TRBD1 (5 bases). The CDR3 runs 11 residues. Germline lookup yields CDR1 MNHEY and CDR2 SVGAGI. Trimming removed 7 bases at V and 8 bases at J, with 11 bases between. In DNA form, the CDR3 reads TGTGCCAGCAAGGGGTGGGACGGCTACACCTTC. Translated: CASKGWDGYTF.

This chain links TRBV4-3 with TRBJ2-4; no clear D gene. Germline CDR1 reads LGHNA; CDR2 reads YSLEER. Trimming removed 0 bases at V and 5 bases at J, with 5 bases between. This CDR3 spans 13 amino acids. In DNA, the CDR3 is TGCGCCAGCAGCCAAGACGAGCAAAACATTCAGTACTTC. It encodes CASSQDEQNIQYF.

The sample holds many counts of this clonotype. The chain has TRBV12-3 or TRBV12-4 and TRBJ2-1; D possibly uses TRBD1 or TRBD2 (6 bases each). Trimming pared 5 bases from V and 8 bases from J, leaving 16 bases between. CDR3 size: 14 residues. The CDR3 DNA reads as TGTGCCAGCAGTATGGGACTGAAGGGGGATGAGCAGTTCTTC. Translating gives CASSMGLKGDEQFF.

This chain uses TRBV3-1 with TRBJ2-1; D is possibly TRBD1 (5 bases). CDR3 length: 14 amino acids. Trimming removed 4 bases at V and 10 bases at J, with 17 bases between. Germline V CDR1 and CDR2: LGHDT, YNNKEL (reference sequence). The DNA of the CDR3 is TGTGCCAGCAGCCGAACAATGACAGACACCGAGCAGTTCTTC. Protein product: CASSRTMTDTEQFF.

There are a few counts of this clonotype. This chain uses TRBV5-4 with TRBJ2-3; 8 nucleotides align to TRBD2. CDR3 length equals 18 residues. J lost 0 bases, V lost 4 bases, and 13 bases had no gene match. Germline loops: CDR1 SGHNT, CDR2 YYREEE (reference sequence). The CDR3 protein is CASSGDRAGGPSTDTQYF. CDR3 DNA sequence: TGTGCCAGCAGCGGGGATAGGGCGGGGGGCCCCAGCACAGATACGCAGTATTTT.

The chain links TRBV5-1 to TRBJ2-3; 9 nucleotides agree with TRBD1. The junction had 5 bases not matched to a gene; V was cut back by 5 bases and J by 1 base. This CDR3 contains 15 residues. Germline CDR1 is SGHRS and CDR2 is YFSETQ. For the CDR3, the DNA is TGCGCCAGCAGTATACAGGGGGCGGGCACAGATACGCAGTATTTT. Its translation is CASSIQGAGTDTQYF.